This TCR beta chain was recorded in a study of T cell changes during pregnancy in multiple sclerosis (dated by TCRdb to between 2019 and 2020). Background on the whole study: In women with multiple sclerosis, the researchers looked at how the T cell repertoire shifted as pregnancy progressed.

The germline V gene gives CDR1 as MNHNS and CDR2 as SASEGT. The CDR3 has 13 amino acids, counting the end cysteine and phenylalanine. The DNA shown is the 39-base CDR3, in frame from base 1. Trimming accounts for 10 bases at V and 1 base at J, while the number of junction bases matched to no gene is 4. Libraries were constructed by the immunoSEQ multiplex PCR assay. TCRdb mirrors the immuneACCESS table, restricted to in-frame sequences. Some clones are absent from its copies; in checked studies, under half trace to an unresolved V gene, and the reason for the others is unknown. Counted in this sample were roughly 52,000 clones; 85% to 95% of them appeared once. Approximately 3.7% of the sample is held by the ten biggest clonotypes. Turning to this clone: Its antigen is currently not known. No qualities accompany the bases; no much larger clone lies one base away.

This sample comprised CD8+ T cells from peripheral blood mononuclear cells, obtained in the third trimester of pregnancy. The TCR comes from a female donor with multiple sclerosis, enrolled in a pregnancy study. The V gene is TRBV6-1 and the J gene is TRBJ1-1; a stretch of 9 junction bases matches TRBD1. The DNA sequence is as follows: TGTGCCACTGACAGGGGGAGGAACACTGAAGCTTTCTTT. The resulting protein is CATDRGRNTEAFF.